This T cell receptor beta chain was captured in a study of PD-L1 blockade in urothelial cancer (TCRdb year 2017). Study-level background: All patients started therapy in about 2014 and received atezolizumab 1,200 mg intravenously every 3 weeks. TCR sequencing covered pretreatment tumor samples and matched, serially collected peripheral blood taken before and after atezolizumab treatment. Progression-free survival longer than 6 months counted as durable clinical benefit, and TCR features were additionally tested against both progression-free and overall survival. Durable clinical benefit was achieved by nine patients and was not achieved by 20 patients. In the same patients, pretreatment tumors underwent whole exome sequencing and RNA sequencing in addition to TCR sequencing. The study was an exploratory multi-omic analysis of somatic, immune and clinical correlates of response to PD-L1 blockade with atezolizumab in urothelial cancer. An ECOG performance status of 0 or 1 was recorded for the patients, and 0 to 3 prior chemotherapy regimens had been received by the patients. A median of roughly 140,000 T cells and around 81,000 unique TCRs was obtained from blood samples, and a median clonality of around 0.08 was observed. Blood samples were analyzed at two time points: 3 weeks after treatment start (second dose) and 6 weeks after treatment start. Twenty-nine patients had pretreatment blood TCR-seq, some 24 had at least one posttreatment blood collection, and some 24 had tumor TCR-seq. Twenty-five of 29 patients were males with bladder-origin urothelial cancer, and 18 of 29 reported a prior smoking history.

As regards this clone: The antigen it binds to is not known. The input lacks base qualities; no much larger clone sits a single base away.

Synthetic TCR analog templates were spiked into each PCR to estimate absolute template abundance from read counts. The immunoSEQ assay used bias-controlled V and J gene primers to amplify TCRbeta CDR3 regions from genomic DNA. Sequencing of rearranged TCRbeta segments was performed at approximately 20X coverage. For the original study's pipeline: Clustering was used to correct sequencing errors, and CDR3s were annotated against IMGT to assign V, D and J genes. Out-of-frame and stop-codon sequences were excluded, and only productive TCRbeta rearrangements were used in downstream analyses. Clonality was calculated as one minus the Shannon entropy normalized by the log of the number of unique productive sequences. Fisher's exact test with Benjamini-Hochberg correction, at a threshold of adjusted p below 0.01, was used to find clones that differed between time points or between blood and tumor. As stored in TCRdb, this immuneACCESS dataset retains in-frame rearrangements with V and J assigned. A fraction of the clones does not appear; measured against another copy, unresolved V genes explain less than half of the discrepancy, and the remainder lacks a known reason. V, J and clone size derive from that table, while D and trimming were established from the DNA sequence. In this sample the table shows approximately 71,000 clones, 85% to 90% of which occur a single time. Jointly, the top ten make up around 3.4% of the sample.

The cohort comprised roughly 30 patients with locally advanced or metastatic urothelial carcinoma treated at Memorial Sloan Kettering on a trial protocol. Peripheral blood mononuclear cells were collected pretreatment and during treatment, at between 1 and 8 total time points per patient. The Qiagen DNeasy Blood extraction kit was used to purify genomic DNA from total PBMCs and from tumor samples. PBMCs were collected pretreatment and during treatment, and were isolated and stored as previously described. V loses 5 bases, J loses 8 bases, and the germline ends lie 18 bases apart. Inclusive of the bounding cysteine and phenylalanine, the CDR3 is 14 residues long. CDR3 DNA is the only sequence kept; it has 42 bases, read in frame from the first base. The germline V gene provides CDR1 KGHSH and CDR2 LQKENI. Study-wide findings and limitations: Improved progression-free and overall survival was associated with having pretreatment peripheral blood TCR clonality below the median. Because the sample size was small (n of about 29) and many exploratory analyses were performed, the results are intended to be hypothesis-generating. Patients with durable benefit showed greater expansion of tumor-associated TCR clones in peripheral blood 3 weeks after starting treatment (n of about 21, p = 0.022).

The sample in question was PBMCs, obtained around atezolizumab (anti-PD-L1) treatment. This chain is built from TRBV18 and TRBJ1-2, with no D gene named confidently. The sequence was obtained from a man aged 55 to 70 with urothelial cancer. The nucleotide sequence reads TGTGCCAGCTCAGGGAGGGCCGAAACGGCGGGCTACACCTTC. Its coded protein is CASSGRAETAGYTF.